The sequence of this TCR beta chain was determined in a study of T cell responses to AZD1222 COVID-19 vaccine. Overall study findings and caveats: With dominance at 160-218 and 743-854, vaccine-associated CD4 TCRs spanned spike. Donors were largely white British and mainly female; clonal diversity was possibly underestimated.

To note about this clone: Antigen unknown.

This CDR3 has 16 residues. The germline CDR1 and CDR2 sequences are ENHRY and SYGVKD. Trimming stripped 5 bases from V and 5 bases from J, with 19 bases between. Sequencing was performed with immunoSEQ multiplex PCR; in TCRdb, only in-frame clones are kept and a portion is missing. The top ten hold approximately 6.8% of the sample, which has 100,000 to 150,000 clones, around nine tenths seen once. The starting material was peripheral blood, obtained on day 0 of AZD1222 vaccination. V gene TRBV10-3 combines with J gene TRBJ2-1, with TRBD2 as a possible D gene (6 bases). The sequence was obtained from an adult in good health. The CDR3 sequence is CAISKPPGLGNNEQFF. The CDR3, as DNA: TGTGCCATCAGTAAACCTCCGGGACTGGGAAACAATGAGCAGTTCTTC.